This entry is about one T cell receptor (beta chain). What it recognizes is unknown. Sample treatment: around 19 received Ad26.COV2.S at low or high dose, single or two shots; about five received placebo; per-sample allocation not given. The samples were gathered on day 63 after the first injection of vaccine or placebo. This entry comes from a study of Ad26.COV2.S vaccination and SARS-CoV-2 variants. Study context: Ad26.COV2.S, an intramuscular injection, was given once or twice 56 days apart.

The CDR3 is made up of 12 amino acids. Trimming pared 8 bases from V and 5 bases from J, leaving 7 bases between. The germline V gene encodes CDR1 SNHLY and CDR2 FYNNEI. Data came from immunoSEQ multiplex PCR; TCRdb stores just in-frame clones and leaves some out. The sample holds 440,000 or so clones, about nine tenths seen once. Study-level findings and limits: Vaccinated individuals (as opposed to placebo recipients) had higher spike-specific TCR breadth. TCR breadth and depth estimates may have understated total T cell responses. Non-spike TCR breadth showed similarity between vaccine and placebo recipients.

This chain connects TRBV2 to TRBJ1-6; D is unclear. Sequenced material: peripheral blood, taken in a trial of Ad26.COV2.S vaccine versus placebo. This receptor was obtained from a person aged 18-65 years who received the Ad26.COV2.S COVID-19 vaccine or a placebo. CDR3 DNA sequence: TGTGCCAGCTCCGCGGATAATTCACCCCTCCACTTT. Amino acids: CASSADNSPLHF.